One sample yielded the 31 T cell receptor beta chains listed below, sequenced in a study of cytomegalovirus exposure and HLA in healthy donors (TCRdb year 2017). Library construction relied on the immunoSEQ multiplex PCR assay. For the multiplex PCR, a mixture combining 60 forward primers for TCR Vbeta segments and 13 reverse primers for TCR Jbeta segments was used. Here the immuneACCESS table is served through TCRdb, limited to in-frame sequences with V and J called. Missing clones are a known gap in these copies; in checked studies unresolved V genes cover under half, and the rest lacks a known reason. This sample lists about 210,000 clones; about three quarters were detected once. Roughly 1.9% of the sample belongs to the ten largest clones. The sample consisted of PBMCs. These receptors were obtained from a male donor in good health and CMV-seronegative.

In nucleotides, the CDR3 is TGCGCCAGCAGCCACCCTCCTGGAGCGGGAGTAGCAGATACGCAGTATTTT. It translates to CASSHPPGAGVADTQYF. The chain carries TRBV4-1 and TRBJ2-3, with 8 bases fitting TRBD2. This CDR3 comprises 17 residues. Looked up from germline, CDR1 is MGHRA and CDR2 is YSYEKL. Trimming at V came to 3 bases and at J to 4 bases, leaving 12 bases not matched to a gene.

The V call is TRBV5-1, the J call TRBJ2-7; TRBD1 agrees at 10 bases. V lost 3 bases to trimming and J lost 3 bases; unmatched junction nucleotides: 9. The CDR3 runs to 16 residues. In germline, CDR1 is SGHRS, CDR2 YFSETQ. This CDR3 reads CASSYYERTGGYEQYF. In DNA, the CDR3 is TGCGCCAGCAGCTATTACGAAAGGACAGGGGGCTACGAGCAGTACTTC.

The chain is built from TRBV13 and TRBJ1-3; 7 bases line up with TRBD1. Germline V gene lookup returns CDR1 PRHDT and CDR2 FYEKMQ (reference sequence). The CDR3 extends over 16 amino acids. Germline trimming cut 0 bases from V and 4 bases from J; bases unmatched to any gene: 6. The CDR3 loop is CASSLGPTGDGNTIYF. DNA for the CDR3: TGTGCCAGCAGCTTAGGCCCCACAGGGGACGGAAACACCATATATTTT.

This chain connects TRBV9 to TRBJ2-3; 10 bases align to TRBD2. This CDR3 has 14 amino acids. V trimming: 3 bases; J trimming: 6 bases; junction bases outside the gene matches: 4. Germline V gene lookup returns CDR1 SGDLS and CDR2 YYNGEE. DNA for the CDR3: TGTGCCAGCAGCGGTAGCGGGGGGCGTGATACGCAGTATTTT. As protein: CASSGSGGRDTQYF. Drawing the rest from reference TRBV9 and TRBJ2-3, the complete variable domain is DSGVTQTPKHLITATGQRVTLRCSPRSGDLSVYWYQQSLDQGLQFLIQYYNGEERAKGNILERFSAQQFPDLHSELNLSSLELGDSALYFCASSGSGGRDTQYFGPGTRLTVL.

This clone came up once. The chain recombines TRBV7-9 with TRBJ2-3; 7 positions match TRBD2. The CDR3 sequence is 15 residues long. The germline CDR1 and CDR2 sequences are SEHNR and FQNEAQ (reference sequence). Losses at the gene ends were 2 bases for V and 14 bases for J; bases not matched to a gene: 16. Written as DNA, the CDR3 is TGTGCCAGCAGCTTAACCGCTAGCGGTGAGCTAAGAGGGTATTTT. Protein: CASSLTASGELRGYF.

A remark on this clone: The junction and the germline gene differ at one end; a read error may be behind it. The chain carries TRBV7-9 and TRBJ1-1, with 8 nucleotides matching TRBD1. Germline CDR1 is SEHNR and CDR2 is FQNEAQ (reference sequence). This CDR3 region has 15 residues. The CDR3 protein is CSSSLADRGNTEAFF. CDR3 DNA: TGTTCCAGCAGCTTAGCAGACAGGGGGAACACTGAAGCTTTCTTT.

The DNA for the CDR3 is TGTGCCAGCAGCTTGTTAGGGACTAGCTTGGGGTGGACCCAGTACTTC. Encoded protein: CASSLLGTSLGWTQYF. This chain connects TRBV7-8 to TRBJ2-5, with 9 bases identical to TRBD2. V shed 3 bases, J shed 7 bases, and the junction held 12 bases outside the gene matches. From germline, CDR1 is SGHVS and CDR2 FQNEAQ. This CDR3 contains 16 residues.

This clone has only a few counts. The V call is TRBV27, the J call TRBJ1-2, with 7 bases fitting TRBD1. Germline V gene data show CDR1 as MNHEY and CDR2 as SMNVEV (reference sequence). The length of the CDR3 is 13 residues. The J segment lost 4 bases and the V segment lost 5 bases, leaving 4 bases of the junction unmatched. CDR3 in DNA: TGTGCCAGCAGTACCGGGGACAGCTATGGCTACACCTTC. It translates to CASSTGDSYGYTF.

The rearrangement joins TRBV6-5 to TRBJ2-1; D is possibly TRBD1 (5 bases). Germline V gives CDR1 MNHEY, CDR2 SVGAGI. This CDR3 spans 14 amino acids. Trimming stripped 2 bases from V and 3 bases from J, with 8 bases between. CDR3 residues: CASSYDSFYNEQFF. CDR3 sequence (DNA): TGTGCCAGCAGTTACGACAGCTTCTACAATGAGCAGTTCTTC.

The chain carries TRBV7-2 and TRBJ2-2, with 7 nucleotides matching TRBD2. V lost 9 bases to trimming and J lost 0 bases; unmatched junction nucleotides: 10. Germline V gene lookup returns CDR1 SGHTA and CDR2 FQGNSA. The CDR3 contains 16 residues. The CDR3 loop is CASPRFRGANTGELFF. CDR3 DNA: TGTGCCAGTCCCCGTTTCCGGGGGGCGAACACCGGGGAGCTGTTTTTT.

Regarding this clone: Mismatch with germline at one junction end may stem from a read error. The J gene is TRBJ2-7, the V gene TRBV9, with 8 nucleotides matching TRBD1. Germline assignment: CDR1 SGDLS and CDR2 YYNGEE. CDR3 length: 14 residues. In nucleotides, the CDR3 is TGTGCCAGCAGCGCGGGACAGGATTTCTACGGGCAGTACTTC. Its protein is CASSAGQDFYGQYF.

Only one count was recorded for this clone. The chain is built from TRBV21-1 and TRBJ1-3; the DNA was not compared with TRBD1, the D call given in the table. TRBV21-1 is annotated as a pseudogene. This CDR3 spans 16 amino acids. The CDR3 DNA follows: TGTGCCAGCAGCAAAGAAGGGACAGCTTCTGGAAACACCATATATTTT. Translating it yields CASSKEGTASGNTIYF.

The chain joins TRBV7-2 to TRBJ2-7; TRBD2 matches at 8 bases. With V trimmed by 1 base and J by 1 base, 6 bases remained unmatched. The CDR3 runs to 16 residues. Germline CDR1 SGHTA, CDR2 FQGNSA. Written as DNA, the CDR3 is TGTGCCAGCAGCTTAGTTTCAGCGGGGGCGTCCTACGAGCAGTACTTC. Translated: CASSLVSAGASYEQYF.

This chain links TRBV2 with TRBJ2-1, with D possibly being TRBD2 (5 bases). Germline V gene lookup returns CDR1 SNHLY and CDR2 FYNNEI. The CDR3 totals 12 residues. V lost 2 bases and J 10 bases, leaving 9 bases between the germline ends. The CDR3 reads CASSESEREQFF. CDR3 nucleotide sequence: TGTGCCAGCAGTGAAAGTGAGCGGGAGCAGTTCTTC.

This chain links TRBV30 with TRBJ1-6; TRBD1 might be the D (6 bases). The CDR3 covers 14 residues. CDR1 is GTSNPN and CDR2 is SVGIG in the germline V gene (reference sequence). V lost 4 bases, J lost 10 bases, and 17 bases lay in between. The CDR3, as DNA: TGTGCCTGGAATCTACAGGGCTCGGGCTCACCCCTCCACTTT. Translated, it gives CAWNLQGSGSPLHF.

This rearrangement joins TRBV7-6 to TRBJ2-1; the match to TRBD2 covers 9 bases. Germline values: CDR1 SGHVS, CDR2 FNYEAQ. Losses at the gene ends were 1 base for V and 10 bases for J; bases not matched to a gene: 8. This CDR3 spans 15 amino acids. CDR3 sequence: CASSLGGGAAREQFF. The CDR3, as DNA: TGTGCCAGCAGCTTAGGCGGGGGGGCGGCGCGCGAGCAGTTCTTC.

The rearrangement uses TRBV27 and TRBJ2-5; 10 bases agree with TRBD1. The J call may be wrong; the DNA end is better matched by TRBJ2-7. This CDR3 is built from 17 residues. CDR1 MNHEY and CDR2 SMNVEV come from the germline V gene (reference sequence). CDR3 amino acids: CASSNHRDRGRPYEQYF. The CDR3 coding sequence is TGTGCCAGCAGTAATCACCGGGACAGGGGAAGACCCTACGAGCAGTACTTC.

The chain carries TRBV6-6 and TRBJ1-1, with 7 bases fitting TRBD1. Germline CDR1 is MNHNY and CDR2 is SVGAGI (reference sequence). The trim removed 6 bases at V and 0 bases at J, leaving 7 bases unmatched. The CDR3 consists of 15 residues. The CDR3 coding sequence is TGTGCCAGCAGGCCCCCGGGACAGATGAACACTGAAGCTTTCTTT. Residues: CASRPPGQMNTEAFF.

The V gene is TRBV6-4, the J gene TRBJ2-3; 9 nucleotides agree with TRBD2. V gave up 8 bases and J gave up 3 bases; unmatched junction bases: 9. In germline, CDR1 is MRHNA, CDR2 SNTAGT. The CDR3 length is 15 residues. CDR3 in amino acids: CASPLGGGGTDTQYF. For the CDR3, the DNA is TGTGCCAGCCCCCTAGGCGGGGGGGGGACAGATACGCAGTATTTT.

The chain is built from TRBV7-8 and TRBJ2-7; 7 bases are a match to TRBD2. This CDR3 is built from 15 residues. V was pared by 5 bases and J by 0 bases, with 7 bases of the junction left unmatched. Germline V lookup: CDR1 SGHVS, CDR2 FQNEAQ. CDR3 in amino acids: CASSLTSAFSYEQYF. Written as DNA, the CDR3 is TGTGCCAGCAGCCTCACTAGCGCCTTCTCCTACGAGCAGTACTTC.

The chain couples TRBV28 to TRBJ1-2; 7 bases align to TRBD1. The CDR3 spans 14 residues. CDR1 and CDR2 from the germline V gene are MDHEN and SYDVKM. V dropped 4 bases and J dropped 8; count of bases not matched to a gene: 10. The CDR3 protein is CASSSATGSGGYTF. CDR3 bases: TGTGCCAGCAGTTCCGCGACAGGGTCCGGGGGCTACACCTTC.

This chain uses TRBV30 with TRBJ1-2; D might be TRBD1 (5 bases). Trimming removed 4 bases at V and 1 base at J, with 22 bases between. Germline V gene sequence: CDR1 GTSNPN, CDR2 SVGIG (reference sequence). This CDR3 contains 17 residues. In nucleotides, the CDR3 is TGTGCCTGGACCGGACACCTAGACAGCGACATTAACTATGGCTACACCTTC. This encodes CAWTGHLDSDINYGYTF.

The V call is TRBV28, the J call TRBJ1-1; D gene unclear. The CDR3 is 10 amino acids. The germline V gene has CDR1 MDHEN and CDR2 SYDVKM. The V and J ends lost 8 bases and 11 bases respectively, with 12 bases between them. The CDR3 spells CASAQYEAFF. The CDR3 nucleotides are TGTGCCAGCGCACAGTACGAGGCTTTCTTT.

CDR3 region: CASSYGQGVAFTEAFF. Here the CDR3 DNA reads TGTGCCAGCAGTTACGGACAGGGGGTTGCGTTCACTGAAGCTTTCTTT. The chain recombines TRBV28 with TRBJ1-1; 10 bases agree with TRBD1. The CDR3 runs to 16 residues. Trimming took 4 bases from V and 4 from J; bases not matched to a gene: 9. Germline CDR1 and CDR2: MDHEN and SYDVKM.

CDR3 residues: CATSPSGGPGQPQHF. CDR3 sequence (DNA): TGTGCCACCAGCCCTAGCGGGGGACCGGGTCAGCCCCAGCATTTT. The rearrangement joins TRBV15 to TRBJ1-5; maybe TRBD1 (5 bases). Between the trimmed V and J ends, which lost 5 bases and 6 bases, there was a span of 17 bases. The CDR3 loop spans 15 amino acids. Germline V gene data show CDR1 as LNHNV and CDR2 as YYDKDF (reference sequence).

The chain has TRBV7-8 and TRBJ1-1, with TRBD1 as a possible D gene (5 bases). Trimming removed 6 bases from V and 3 bases from J, with 8 bases in between. Germline CDR1 is SGHVS and CDR2 is FQNEAQ. The CDR3 sequence is 12 residues long. CDR3 DNA sequence: TGTGCCAGCAGACCGACAGACACTGAAGCTTTCTTT. Residues: CASRPTDTEAFF.

The chain couples TRBV10-3 to TRBJ2-3; TRBD2 matches at 11 bases. This CDR3 spans 15 amino acids. V dropped 4 bases and J dropped 5; count of bases not matched to a gene: 5. From germline, CDR1 is ENHRY and CDR2 SYGVKD. CDR3 sequence (DNA): TGTGCCATCAGTGGAGTAGCGGGGGGGGGAGATACGCAGTATTTT. Its protein product is CAISGVAGGGDTQYF.

This sequence joins TRBV27 and TRBJ2-7; TRBD1 matches 8 bases. The germline V gene has CDR1 MNHEY and CDR2 SMNVEV (reference sequence). Trimming removed 2 bases from V and 1 base from J; junction bases left unmatched: 4. This CDR3 contains 15 residues. CDR3 sequence (DNA): TGTGCCAGCAGTTTAGCACAGGGGGGATCCTACGAGCAGTACTTC. This encodes CASSLAQGGSYEQYF.

This clone was picked up a small number of times. This chain connects TRBV10-3 to TRBJ2-5; 7 bases map to TRBD2. The germline gives CDR1 ENHRY, CDR2 SYGVKD. V lost 4 bases to trimming and J lost 2 bases; unmatched junction nucleotides: 1. The CDR3 length is 13 residues. CDR3 region: CAISGGGQETQYF. DNA for the CDR3: TGTGCCATCAGTGGGGGGGGGCAAGAGACCCAGTACTTC.

This sequence joins TRBV4-3 and TRBJ2-2, with D unresolved. CDR1 and CDR2 from the germline V gene are LGHNA and YSLEER. V lost 1 base to trimming and J lost 6 bases, with 9 bases between them. This CDR3 spans 14 amino acids. DNA for the CDR3: TGCGCCAGCAGCCAAGGCCAGGTGCCCGGGGAGCTGTTTTTT. This translates into CASSQGQVPGELFF.

This rearrangement joins TRBV6-1 to TRBJ1-2; 7 bases agree with TRBD1. The CDR3 has 17 amino acids. J was trimmed by 4 bases and V by 4 bases; bases with no gene match: 15. The germline gives CDR1 MNHNS, CDR2 SASEGT. In nucleotides, the CDR3 is TGTGCCAGCAGTGCCCACCTTTCCGGGACAGTCATCTATGGCTACACCTTC. It is translated as CASSAHLSGTVIYGYTF.